This TCR beta chain was profiled in a study of T cells in Graves' hyperthyroidism and ophthalmopathy. RNA transcripts were the template for amplifying TCR beta CDR3 regions. HTBI primers drove first-round RT-PCR of the TCR CDR3. TCRdb reprocessed the multiplex PCR reads with MiXCR, giving one entry per CDR3 protein. This table holds about 400,000 distinct CDR3 sequences, over 12% found once. The germline V gene has CDR1 SQVTM and CDR2 ANQGSEA. Between the trimmed V and J ends, which lost 4 bases and 6 bases, there was a span of 18 bases. This CDR3 spans 15 amino acids. This clonotype has at least ten counts.

The chain links TRBV29-1 to TRBJ1-4; maybe TRBD1 (6 bases). This clonotype was obtained from a man in his fifties or sixties with Graves' ophthalmopathy. The sample was blood. As DNA, the CDR3 is TGCAGCGTTGCCTCTCAAGGGGGATTCGATGAAAAACTGTTTTTT. Encoded protein: CSVASQGGFDEKLFF.